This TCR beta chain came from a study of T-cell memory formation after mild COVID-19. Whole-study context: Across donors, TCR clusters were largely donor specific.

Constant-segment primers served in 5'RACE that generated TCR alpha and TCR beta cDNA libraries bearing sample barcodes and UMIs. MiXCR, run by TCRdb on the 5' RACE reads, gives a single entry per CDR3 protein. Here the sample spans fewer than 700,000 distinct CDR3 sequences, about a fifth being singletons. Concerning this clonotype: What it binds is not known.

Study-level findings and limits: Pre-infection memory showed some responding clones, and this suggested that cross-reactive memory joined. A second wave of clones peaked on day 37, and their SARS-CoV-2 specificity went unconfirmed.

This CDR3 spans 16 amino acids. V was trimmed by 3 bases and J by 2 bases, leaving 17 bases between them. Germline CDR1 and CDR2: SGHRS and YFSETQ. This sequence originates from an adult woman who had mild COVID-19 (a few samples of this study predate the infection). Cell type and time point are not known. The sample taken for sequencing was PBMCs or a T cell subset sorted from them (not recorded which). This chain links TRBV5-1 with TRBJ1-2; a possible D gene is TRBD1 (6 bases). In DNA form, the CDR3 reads TGCGCCAGCAGCTCACCGATCCTCGGACAGAACTATGGCTACACCTTC. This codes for CASSSPILGQNYGYTF.